This entry lists 17 T cell receptor beta chains sequenced from one sample in a study of T cell repertoires in cytomegalovirus infection. TCRdb reprocessed the reads with MiXCR, giving one entry per CDR3 protein. The profile shows about 24,000 distinct CDR3 sequences, 22% of them singletons. The antigens for these receptors are not known. The sample consisted of CD8+ T cells from cultured PBMCs, taken from culture after CMV antigen stimulation. These receptors were obtained from a human donor in good health (CMV status not recorded). Some clones in this sample may be carry-over from other donors' samples.

This clonotype was counted between two and nine times. The chain has TRBV7-9 and TRBJ1-4; 9 bases line up with TRBD1. CDR3 length: 15 amino acids. Germline loops: CDR1 SEHNR, CDR2 FQNEAQ (reference sequence). After removal of 4 bases from V and 6 bases from J, the junction contained 6 bases not matched to a gene. The CDR3 nucleotides read TGTGCCAGCAGCTCGGGGACAGGGCTACATGAAAAACTGTTTTTT. Translation gives CASSSGTGLHEKLFF.

This clonotype was picked up many times. V and J are TRBV10-3 and TRBJ1-1, with a possible D match to TRBD1 (6 bases). The CDR3 is made up of 14 amino acids. Germline V CDR1 and CDR2: ENHRY, SYGVKD. The germline V and J ends were trimmed by 5 bases and 1 base, with 11 bases remaining between them. CDR3 coding DNA: TGTGCCATCAGTCGGGACACCCAGAACACTGAAGCTTTCTTT. It specifies CAISRDTQNTEAFF.

This clonotype was counted at least ten times. The V and J genes are TRBV7-8 and TRBJ2-1; no clear D. V was pared by 5 bases and J by 9 bases, with 8 bases between. The CDR3 runs to 11 residues. Germline loops: CDR1 SGHVS, CDR2 FQNEAQ. In DNA form, the CDR3 reads TGTGCCAGCAGCCCCGCCATTGAGCAGTTCTTC. This translates into CASSPAIEQFF.

The sample holds a few counts of this clonotype. The chain carries TRBV2 and TRBJ1-5; D perhaps matches TRBD1 (5 bases). There are 14 residues in the CDR3. Trimming removed 6 bases at V and 1 base at J, with 10 bases between. Germline values: CDR1 SNHLY, CDR2 FYNNEI. CDR3 protein: CASSREMSNQPQHF. CDR3 bases: TGTGCCAGCAGCAGGGAAATGAGCAATCAGCCCCAGCATTTT.

Many counts were recorded for this clonotype. The V gene is TRBV7-2, the J gene TRBJ2-1; 11 bases agree with TRBD2. The CDR3 has 16 amino acids. With 4 bases clipped from V and 9 bases from J, the junction kept 11 bases outside the gene matches. Germline values: CDR1 SGHTA, CDR2 FQGNSA. CDR3 in DNA: TGTGCCAGCAGCTACGTAGCGGGGGGGCGTTACTCTGAGCAGTTCTTC. Residues: CASSYVAGGRYSEQFF.

J is TRBJ1-5 and V is TRBV6-2 or TRBV6-3; D may be TRBD1 (6 bases). The CDR3 totals 14 residues. CDR1 MNHEY and CDR2 SVGEGT come from the germline V gene. V lost 4 bases, J lost 11 bases, and 18 bases lay in between. The CDR3 DNA is TGTGCCAGCAGTTCACGACAGGTCCCGGGGGCCCAGCATTTT. It translates to CASSSRQVPGAQHF.

The rearrangement joins TRBV6-8 to TRBJ1-2; maybe TRBD1 (5 bases). Deletions cut 2 bases from V and 0 bases from J, with 7 bases between. Germline V gene sequence: CDR1 MNHGY, CDR2 SAAAGT. The CDR3 sequence is 14 residues long. In DNA form, the CDR3 reads TGTGCCAGCAGTTACCGGACACCTAACTATGGCTACACCTTC. Encoded protein: CASSYRTPNYGYTF.

This clonotype was picked up many times. The CDR3 here is CASSDPRDGGHEQFF. The CDR3 DNA is TGTGCCAGCAGCGACCCTAGGGACGGGGGTCATGAGCAGTTCTTC. The V gene is TRBV4-2, the J gene TRBJ2-1; tentative D call: TRBD2 (6 bases). V lost 5 bases, J lost 8 bases, and 19 bases lay in between. The CDR3 covers 15 residues. Germline lookup yields CDR1 LGHNA and CDR2 YNFKEQ.

This clonotype has at least ten counts. At one end the junction does not follow the germline gene, possibly because of a read error. The genes are TRBV7-9 and TRBJ1-2; no clear D gene. The germline V gene encodes CDR1 SEHNR and CDR2 FQNEAQ (reference sequence). This CDR3 is 12 amino acids long. The CDR3 bases are TGTGCCAGCAGCTTAGAAGGCAGGTCGGGCCTCTTC. It translates to CASSLEGRSGLF.

This clonotype was seen repeatedly, ten times or more. This chain uses TRBV7-2 with TRBJ2-2; 7 nucleotides line up with TRBD2. V shed 4 bases, J shed 7 bases, and the junction held 9 bases outside the gene matches. CDR3 length: 15 residues. Per the germline V gene, CDR1 is SGHTA and CDR2 is FQGNSA. The CDR3 is CASSSFGGEVGELFF. CDR3 nucleotide sequence: TGTGCCAGCAGCTCCTTTGGGGGGGAGGTCGGGGAGCTGTTTTTT. The variable domain in full, completed from reference TRBV7-2 and TRBJ2-2, reads GAGVSQSPSNKVTEKGKDVELRCDPISGHTALYWYRQSLGQGLEFLIYFQGNSAPDKSGLPSDRFSAERTGGSVSTLTIQRTQQEDSAVYLCASSSFGGEVGELFFGEGSRLTVL.

This clonotype appeared a few times. The rearrangement links TRBV5-4 to TRBJ2-5; the D gene could be TRBD1 or TRBD2 (5 bases each). Trimming cost V 5 bases and J 0 bases, with 14 bases left between them. The CDR3 is 15 residues long. The germline CDR1 and CDR2 sequences are SGHNT and YYREEE (reference sequence). CDR3 in amino acids: CASSLPGTNQETQYF. The CDR3 DNA is TGTGCCAGCAGTCTTCCCGGGACCAACCAAGAGACCCAGTACTTC.

This clonotype was detected only a few times. The chain joins TRBV6-1 to TRBJ2-1, with 11 bases fitting TRBD1. The V segment lost 6 bases and the J segment 6 bases; nucleotides outside the gene matches: 7. CDR3 size: 15 residues. Germline CDR1 is MNHNS and CDR2 is SASEGT. In nucleotides, the CDR3 is TGTGCCAGCAGCGATAGGACAGGGGGCCCCAATGAGCAGTTCTTC. Its translation is CASSDRTGGPNEQFF.

This clonotype has only a few counts. This chain connects TRBV20-1 to TRBJ1-1; 8 bases align to TRBD1. Germline V gives CDR1 DFQATT, CDR2 SNEGSKA (reference sequence). V was clipped by 2 bases and J by 0 bases; unmatched bases: 8. The CDR3 is 16 residues long. CDR3 amino acids: CSARFRTGWMNTEAFF. The CDR3 DNA sequence: TGCAGTGCTAGATTTCGGACAGGGTGGATGAACACTGAAGCTTTCTTT.

This clonotype was observed at least ten times. The chain combines TRBV7-9 with TRBJ1-2, with a tentative D call TRBD1 (6 bases). V gave up 5 bases and J gave up 2 bases, with 18 bases separating them. The CDR3 spans 16 residues. The germline V gene encodes CDR1 SEHNR and CDR2 FQNEAQ (reference sequence). DNA of the CDR3: TGTGCCAGCAGCGGACCCTATAACAGGGAGAACTATGGCTACACCTTC. This sequence encodes CASSGPYNRENYGYTF.

This clonotype has only one observation. The CDR3 DNA follows: TGCAGTGCTAGAGCCCGAGAGTCTGGCACCTACGAGCAGTACTTC. This translates into CSARARESGTYEQYF. The chain carries TRBV20-1 and TRBJ2-7; D is ambiguous. The CDR3 is made up of 15 amino acids. CDR1 is DFQATT and CDR2 is SNEGSKA in the germline V gene (reference sequence). Trimming cost V 1 base and J 2 bases, with 15 bases left between them.

This clonotype was observed many times. This sequence joins TRBV24-1 and TRBJ1-1; 7 positions agree with TRBD1. Unmatched junction bases numbered 5, after V lost 4 bases and J lost 7 bases. CDR3 length equals 13 residues. Per the germline V gene, CDR1 is KGHDR and CDR2 is SFDVKD. CDR3 coding DNA: TGTGCCACCAGTGACAAGACAGGGAATGAAGCTTTCTTT. Translated, it gives CATSDKTGNEAFF.

This chain joins TRBV25-1 and TRBJ2-3; D is perhaps TRBD2 (6 bases). CDR1 and CDR2 from the germline V gene are MGHDK and SYGVNS. The CDR3 runs 14 residues. Trimming took off 7 bases at V and 0 bases at J, with 11 bases between the two ends. CDR3 in amino acids: CASTGVLSTDTQYF. The CDR3 DNA reads TGTGCCAGCACGGGAGTTCTAAGCACAGATACGCAGTATTTT.